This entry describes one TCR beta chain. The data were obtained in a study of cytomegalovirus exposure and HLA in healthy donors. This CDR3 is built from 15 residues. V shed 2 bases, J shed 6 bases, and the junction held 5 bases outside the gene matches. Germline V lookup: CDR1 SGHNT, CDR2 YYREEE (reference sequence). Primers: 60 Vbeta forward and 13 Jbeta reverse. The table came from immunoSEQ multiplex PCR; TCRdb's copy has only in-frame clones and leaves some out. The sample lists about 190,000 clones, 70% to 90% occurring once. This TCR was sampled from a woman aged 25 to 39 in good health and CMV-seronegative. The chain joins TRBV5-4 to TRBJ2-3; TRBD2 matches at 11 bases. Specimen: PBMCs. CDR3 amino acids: CASSFSGGAGDTQYF. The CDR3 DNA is TGTGCCAGCAGCTTTAGCGGGGGGGCGGGGGATACGCAGTATTTT.